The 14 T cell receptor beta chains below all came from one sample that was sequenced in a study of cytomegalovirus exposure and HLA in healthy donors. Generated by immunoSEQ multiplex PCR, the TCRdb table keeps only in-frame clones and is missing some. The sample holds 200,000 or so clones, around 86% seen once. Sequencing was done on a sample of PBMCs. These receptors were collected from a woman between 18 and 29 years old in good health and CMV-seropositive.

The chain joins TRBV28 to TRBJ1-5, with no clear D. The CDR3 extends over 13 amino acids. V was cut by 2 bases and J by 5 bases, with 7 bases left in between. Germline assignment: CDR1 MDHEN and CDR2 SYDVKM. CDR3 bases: TGTGCCAGCAGTTTAGTCGGTTATCAGCCCCAGCATTTT. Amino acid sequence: CASSLVGYQPQHF.

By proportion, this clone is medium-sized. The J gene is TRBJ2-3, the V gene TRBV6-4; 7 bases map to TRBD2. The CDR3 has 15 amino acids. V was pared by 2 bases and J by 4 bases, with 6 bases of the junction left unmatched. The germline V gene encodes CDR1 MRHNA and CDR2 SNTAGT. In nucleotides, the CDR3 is TGTGCCAGCAGTGACGGCGGGAGCGGTGCAGATACGCAGTATTTT. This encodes CASSDGGSGADTQYF.

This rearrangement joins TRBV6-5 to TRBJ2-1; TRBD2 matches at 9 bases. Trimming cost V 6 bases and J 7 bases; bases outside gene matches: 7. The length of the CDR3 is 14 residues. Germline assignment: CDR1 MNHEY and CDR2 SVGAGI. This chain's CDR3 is CASSLAGRLNEQFF. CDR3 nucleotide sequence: TGTGCCAGCAGCCTAGCGGGGCGGTTGAATGAGCAGTTCTTC.

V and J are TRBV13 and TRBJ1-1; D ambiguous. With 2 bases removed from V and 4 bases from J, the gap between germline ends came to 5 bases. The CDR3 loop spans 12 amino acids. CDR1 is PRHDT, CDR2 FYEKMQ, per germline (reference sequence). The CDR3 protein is CASSLTLTEAFF. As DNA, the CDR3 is TGTGCCAGCAGCTTAACTCTCACTGAAGCTTTCTTT.

The CDR3 is CASSFPYSEQYF. For the CDR3, the DNA is TGTGCCAGCAGTTTCCCCTATTCCGAGCAGTACTTC. V and J are TRBV27 and TRBJ2-7; D unresolved. The CDR3 contains 12 residues. Germline loops: CDR1 MNHEY, CDR2 SMNVEV (reference sequence). Deletions cut 3 bases from V and 6 bases from J, with 9 bases between.

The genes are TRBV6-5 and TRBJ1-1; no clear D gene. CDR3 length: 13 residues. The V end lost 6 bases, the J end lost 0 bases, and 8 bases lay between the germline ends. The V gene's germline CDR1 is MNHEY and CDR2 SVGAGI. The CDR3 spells CASSPSLNTEAFF. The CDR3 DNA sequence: TGTGCCAGCAGCCCTTCCCTGAACACTGAAGCTTTCTTT.

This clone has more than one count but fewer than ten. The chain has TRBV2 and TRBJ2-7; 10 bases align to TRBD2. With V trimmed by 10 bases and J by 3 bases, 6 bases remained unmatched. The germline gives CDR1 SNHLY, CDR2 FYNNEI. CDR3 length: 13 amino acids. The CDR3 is CAITSGMFYEQYF. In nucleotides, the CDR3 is TGTGCCATTACTAGCGGGATGTTCTACGAGCAGTACTTC.

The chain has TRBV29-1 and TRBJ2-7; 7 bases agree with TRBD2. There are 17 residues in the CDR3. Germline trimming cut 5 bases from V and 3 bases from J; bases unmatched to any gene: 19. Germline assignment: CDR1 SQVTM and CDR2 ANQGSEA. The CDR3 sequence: CSVRSGGAAGIIYEQYF. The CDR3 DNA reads TGCAGCGTTCGGTCGGGGGGTGCGGCGGGGATAATCTACGAGCAGTACTTC.

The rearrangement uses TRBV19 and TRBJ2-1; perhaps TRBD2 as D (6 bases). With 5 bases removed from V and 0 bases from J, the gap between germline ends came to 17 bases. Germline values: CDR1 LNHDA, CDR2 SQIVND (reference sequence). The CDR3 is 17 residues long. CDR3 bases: TGTGCCAGTAGTGGGGCGAGCGGGCCGAGCTCCTACAATGAGCAGTTCTTC. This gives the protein CASSGASGPSSYNEQFF.

CDR3 residues: CAISESKGTTLTGGRQFF. The CDR3 nucleotides are TGTGCCATCAGTGAGTCGAAGGGGACCACCCTGACGGGGGGACGACAGTTCTTC. The chain couples TRBV10-3 to TRBJ2-1, with 7 bases matching TRBD2. The CDR3 runs to 18 residues. The germline CDR1 and CDR2 sequences are ENHRY and SYGVKD. V was pared by 0 bases and J by 13 bases, with 21 bases of the junction left unmatched.

CDR3 protein: CSGGGEQYF. CDR3 in DNA: TGCAGCGGGGGGGGCGAGCAGTACTTC. The chain couples TRBV29-1 to TRBJ2-7, with 7 bases matching TRBD2. V lost 7 bases, J lost 6 bases, and 0 bases stayed unmatched. The CDR3 length is 9 residues. The V gene's germline CDR1 is SQVTM and CDR2 ANQGSEA.

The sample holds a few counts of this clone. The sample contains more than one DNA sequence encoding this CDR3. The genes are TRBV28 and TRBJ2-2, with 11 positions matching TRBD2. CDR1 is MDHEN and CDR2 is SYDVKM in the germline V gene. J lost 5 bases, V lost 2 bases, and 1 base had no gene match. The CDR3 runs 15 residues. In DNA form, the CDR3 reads TGTGCCAGCAGTTTACTAGCGGGAGGTACCGGGGAGCTGTTTTTT. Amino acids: CASSLLAGGTGELFF.

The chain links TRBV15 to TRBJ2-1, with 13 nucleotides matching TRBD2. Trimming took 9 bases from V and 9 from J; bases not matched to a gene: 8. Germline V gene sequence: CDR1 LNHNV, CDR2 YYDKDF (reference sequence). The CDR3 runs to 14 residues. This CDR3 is CATLLAGGSGEQFF. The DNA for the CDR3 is TGTGCCACACTACTAGCGGGAGGGAGCGGTGAGCAGTTCTTC.

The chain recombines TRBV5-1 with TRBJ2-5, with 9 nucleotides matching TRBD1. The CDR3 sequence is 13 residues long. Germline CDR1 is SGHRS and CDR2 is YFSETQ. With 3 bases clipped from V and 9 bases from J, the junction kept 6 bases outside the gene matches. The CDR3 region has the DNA TGCGCCAGCAGCTCCGGGACAGGGAGTGCCCAGTACTTC. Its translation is CASSSGTGSAQYF.